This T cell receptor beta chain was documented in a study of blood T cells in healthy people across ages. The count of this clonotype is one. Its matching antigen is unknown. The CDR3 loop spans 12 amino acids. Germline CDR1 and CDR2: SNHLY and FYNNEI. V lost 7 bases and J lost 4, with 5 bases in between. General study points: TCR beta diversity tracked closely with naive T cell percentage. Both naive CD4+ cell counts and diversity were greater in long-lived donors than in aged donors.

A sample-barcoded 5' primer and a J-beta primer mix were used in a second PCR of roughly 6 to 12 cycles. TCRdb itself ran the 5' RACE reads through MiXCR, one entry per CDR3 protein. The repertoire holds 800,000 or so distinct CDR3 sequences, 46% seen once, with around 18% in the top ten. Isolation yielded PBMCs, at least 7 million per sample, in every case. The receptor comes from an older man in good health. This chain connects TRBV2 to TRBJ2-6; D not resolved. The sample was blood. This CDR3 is CASKLGANVLTF. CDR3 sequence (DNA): TGTGCCAGCAAGCTAGGGGCCAACGTCCTGACTTTC. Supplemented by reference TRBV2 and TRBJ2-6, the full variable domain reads EPEVTQTPSHQVTQMGQEVILRCVPISNHLYFYWYRQILGQKVEFLVSFYNNEISEKSEIFDDQFSVERPDGSNFTLKIRSTKLEDSAMYFCASKLGANVLTFGAGSRLTVL.